Listed here are 10 T cell receptor beta chains from one sample, sequenced in a study of T cells in Graves' hyperthyroidism and ophthalmopathy. The TCR beta CDR3 regions underwent amplification using RNA transcripts as the source. HTBI primers drove first-round RT-PCR of the TCR CDR3. TCRdb reanalysed the multiplex PCR reads using MiXCR and keeps one entry per CDR3 protein. The table has approximately 600,000 distinct CDR3 sequences, 12% to 15% seen once; the top ten hold roughly 7.7%. Sequencing used blood. The receptors were sampled from a woman aged 18-30 years with Graves' ophthalmopathy.

This clonotype has more than one count but fewer than ten. The chain couples TRBV24-1 to TRBJ2-2; no firm D call. The ends were cut back, 4 bases at V and 4 bases at J, with 3 bases in the middle. The length of the CDR3 is 12 residues. The V gene's germline CDR1 is KGHDR and CDR2 SFDVKD. For the CDR3, the DNA is TGTGCCACCAGTGAAGTCACCGGGGAGCTGTTTTTT. This sequence encodes CATSEVTGELFF.

This clonotype showed up many times. V gene TRBV7-3 combines with J gene TRBJ1-2; 7 bases line up with TRBD1. With 5 bases clipped from V and 2 bases from J, the junction kept 5 bases outside the gene matches. Germline CDR1 is SGHTA and CDR2 is FQGTGA. The CDR3 runs 14 residues. The DNA for the CDR3 is TGTGCCAGCAGCCCCACGACAGGGAACTATGGCTACACCTTC. Amino acid sequence: CASSPTTGNYGYTF.

This clonotype has just a few counts. The genes are TRBV4-1 and TRBJ2-3; D is unresolved. There are 12 residues in the CDR3. Germline-derived CDR1 and CDR2 are MGHRA and YSYEKL. V gave up 6 bases and J gave up 4 bases, with 8 bases separating them. The CDR3 loop reads CASSYTSDTQYF. CDR3 DNA sequence: TGCGCCAGCAGTTACACTTCAGATACGCAGTATTTT.

This rearrangement joins TRBV6-5 to TRBJ2-3; 9 bases agree with TRBD2. The CDR3 spans 18 residues. The germline CDR1 and CDR2 sequences are MNHEY and SVGAGI. Losses at the gene ends were 4 bases for V and 2 bases for J; bases not matched to a gene: 13. The chain's CDR3 is CASSSGRGLAPSTDTQYF. The DNA of the CDR3 is TGTGCCAGCAGTTCGGGTCGAGGACTAGCGCCTTCCACAGATACGCAGTATTTT.

This clonotype was seen more than once but under ten times. The chain couples TRBV14 to TRBJ2-3; 9 bases map to TRBD2. The CDR3 runs to 18 residues. Germline CDR1 and CDR2: SGHDN and FVKESK. With 5 bases clipped from V and 0 bases from J, the junction kept 12 bases outside the gene matches. The CDR3 nucleotides are TGTGCCAGCAGCTCCCGGCTAGCGGGGTACACTAGCACAGATACGCAGTATTTT. Its translation: CASSSRLAGYTSTDTQYF.

This clonotype was seen ten or more times. The rearrangement links TRBV7-2 to TRBJ2-3; D unresolved. From germline, CDR1 is SGHTA and CDR2 FQGNSA. This CDR3 contains 16 residues. Trimming took 5 bases from V and 2 from J, leaving 17 bases between them. CDR3 sequence: CASSPAISQNTDTQYF. In DNA form, the CDR3 reads TGTGCCAGCAGCCCCGCGATTAGCCAGAACACAGATACGCAGTATTTT.

The chain employs TRBV20-1 and TRBJ2-3, with 13 bases that match TRBD2. The CDR3 runs 16 residues. The germline V gene encodes CDR1 DFQATT and CDR2 SNEGSKA (reference sequence). J lost 6 bases, V lost 0 bases, and 6 bases had no gene match. The CDR3 spells CSARDRTSGSSDTQYF. The CDR3, as DNA: TGCAGTGCTAGAGATCGGACTAGCGGGAGTTCCGATACGCAGTATTTT.

On this clonotype: A much larger clonotype is one base distant, so this may be a read error. This CDR3 is missing its conserved last phenylalanine or tryptophan, likely due to a read error. This chain connects TRBV2 to TRBJ1-2, with TRBD1 identical over 12 bases. The J segment lost 7 bases and the V segment lost 6 bases, leaving 6 bases of the junction unmatched. CDR1 and CDR2 from the germline V gene are SNHLY and FYNNEI. This CDR3 contains 14 residues. Here the CDR3 reads CASSRDRGPGGYTL. In DNA form, the CDR3 reads TGTGCCAGCAGCCGGGACAGGGGGCCGGGTGGCTACACCCTC.

In regard to this clonotype: Lacking the conserved final phenylalanine or tryptophan, this CDR3 likely reflects a read error. The rearrangement links TRBV6-2 or TRBV6-3 to TRBJ2-3; D not resolved. CDR1 and CDR2 (germline): MNHEY, SVGEGT. The CDR3 covers 17 residues. The V end was cut by 3 bases, the J end by 2 bases, with 18 bases between. CDR3 nucleotide sequence: TGTGCCAGCAGTTATAATTTGAAGGTGGTGGACACAGATACGCAGTATCTT. Translating it yields CASSYNLKVVDTDTQYL.

This clonotype was seen many times. The J gene is TRBJ2-1, the V gene TRBV11-2, with 7 bases fitting TRBD1. The CDR3 spans 14 residues. After removal of 3 bases from V and 5 bases from J, the junction contained 4 bases not matched to a gene. Germline CDR1 SGHAT, CDR2 FQNNGV. This CDR3 reads CASSFRDSDNEQFF. The CDR3 nucleotides read TGTGCCAGCAGCTTCCGGGACAGTGACAATGAGCAGTTCTTC.